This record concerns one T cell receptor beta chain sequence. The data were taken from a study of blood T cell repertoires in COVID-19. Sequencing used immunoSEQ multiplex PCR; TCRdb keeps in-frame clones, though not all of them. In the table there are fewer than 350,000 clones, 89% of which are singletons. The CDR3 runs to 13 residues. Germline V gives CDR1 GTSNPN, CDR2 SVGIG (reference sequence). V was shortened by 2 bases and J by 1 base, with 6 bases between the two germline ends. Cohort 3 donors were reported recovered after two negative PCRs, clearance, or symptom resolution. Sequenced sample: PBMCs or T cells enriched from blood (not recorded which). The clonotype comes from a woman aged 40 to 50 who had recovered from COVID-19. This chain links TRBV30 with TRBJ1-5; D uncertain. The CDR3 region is CAWSLRSNQPQHF. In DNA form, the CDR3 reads TGTGCCTGGAGTTTGAGGAGCAATCAGCCCCAGCATTTT.